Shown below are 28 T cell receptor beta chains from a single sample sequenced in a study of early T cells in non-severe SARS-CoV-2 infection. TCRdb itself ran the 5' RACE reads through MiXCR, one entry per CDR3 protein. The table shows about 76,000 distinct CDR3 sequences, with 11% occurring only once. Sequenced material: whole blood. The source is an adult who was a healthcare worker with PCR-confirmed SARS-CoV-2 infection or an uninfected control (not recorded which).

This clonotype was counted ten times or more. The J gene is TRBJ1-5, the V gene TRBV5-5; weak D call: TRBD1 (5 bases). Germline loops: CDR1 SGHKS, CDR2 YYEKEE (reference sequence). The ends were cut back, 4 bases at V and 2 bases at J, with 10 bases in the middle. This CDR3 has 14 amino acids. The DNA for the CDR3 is TGTGCCAGCAGCCCCAGGGCGCGCAATCAGCCCCAGCATTTT. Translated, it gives CASSPRARNQPQHF.

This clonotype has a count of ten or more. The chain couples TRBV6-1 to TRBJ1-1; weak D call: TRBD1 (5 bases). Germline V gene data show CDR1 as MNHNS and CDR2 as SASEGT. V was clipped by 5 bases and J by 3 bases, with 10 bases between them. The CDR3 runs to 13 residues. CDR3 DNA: TGTGCCAGCAGTAGGGGCTGGGACACTGAAGCTTTCTTT. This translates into CASSRGWDTEAFF.

The CDR3: CASSSSNYGYTF. CDR3 sequence (DNA): TGTGCCAGCAGCTCATCAAACTATGGCTACACCTTC. The genes are TRBV12-3 or TRBV12-4 and TRBJ1-2; D unresolved. The V and J ends lost 6 bases and 2 bases respectively, with 7 bases between them. The length of the CDR3 is 12 residues.

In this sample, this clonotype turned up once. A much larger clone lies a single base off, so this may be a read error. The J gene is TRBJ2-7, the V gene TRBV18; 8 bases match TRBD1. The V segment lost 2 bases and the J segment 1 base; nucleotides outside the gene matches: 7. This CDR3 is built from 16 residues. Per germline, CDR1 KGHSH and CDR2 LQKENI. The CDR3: CASSPCGTGLSYEQYF. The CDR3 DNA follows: TGTGCCAGCTCACCATGCGGGACAGGCCTTTCCTACGAGCAGTACTTC.

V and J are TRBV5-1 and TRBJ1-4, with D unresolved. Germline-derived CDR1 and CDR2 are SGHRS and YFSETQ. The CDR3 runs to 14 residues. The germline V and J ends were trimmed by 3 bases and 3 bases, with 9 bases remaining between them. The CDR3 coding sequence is TGCGCCAGCAGCTCCCAAGACGCTAATGAAAAACTGTTTTTT. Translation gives CASSSQDANEKLFF. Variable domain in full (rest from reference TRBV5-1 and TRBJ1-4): KAGVTQTPRYLIKTRGQQVTLSCSPISGHRSVSWYQQTPGQGLQFLFEYFSETQRNKGNFPGRFSGRQFSNSRSEMNVSTLELGDSALYLCASSSQDANEKLFFGSGTQLSVL.

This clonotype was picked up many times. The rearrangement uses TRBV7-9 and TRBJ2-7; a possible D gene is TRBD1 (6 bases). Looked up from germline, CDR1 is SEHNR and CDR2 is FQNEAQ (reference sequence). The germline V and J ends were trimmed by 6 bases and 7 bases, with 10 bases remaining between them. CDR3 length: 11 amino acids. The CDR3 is CASRQGREQYF. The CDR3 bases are TGTGCCAGCAGACAGGGTAGAGAGCAGTACTTC.

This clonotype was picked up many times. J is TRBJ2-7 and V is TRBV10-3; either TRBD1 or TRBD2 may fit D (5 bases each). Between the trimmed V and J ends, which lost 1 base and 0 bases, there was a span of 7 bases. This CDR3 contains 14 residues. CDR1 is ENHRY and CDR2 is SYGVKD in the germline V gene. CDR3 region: CAISEWDVSYEQYF. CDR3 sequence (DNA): TGTGCCATCAGTGAGTGGGACGTCTCCTACGAGCAGTACTTC.

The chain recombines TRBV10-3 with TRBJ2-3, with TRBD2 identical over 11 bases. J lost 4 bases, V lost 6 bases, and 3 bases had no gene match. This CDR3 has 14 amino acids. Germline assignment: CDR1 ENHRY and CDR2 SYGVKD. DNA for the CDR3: TGTGCCATCAGGGGGACTAGCGGCGCAGATACGCAGTATTTT. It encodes CAIRGTSGADTQYF.

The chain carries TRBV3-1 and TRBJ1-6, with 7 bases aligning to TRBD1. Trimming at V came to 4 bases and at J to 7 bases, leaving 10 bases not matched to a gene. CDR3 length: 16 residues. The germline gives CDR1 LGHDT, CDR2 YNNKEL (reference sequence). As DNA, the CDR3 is TGTGCCAGCAGCCCCTCCGGACAGGATTGGAATTCACCCCTCCACTTT. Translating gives CASSPSGQDWNSPLHF.

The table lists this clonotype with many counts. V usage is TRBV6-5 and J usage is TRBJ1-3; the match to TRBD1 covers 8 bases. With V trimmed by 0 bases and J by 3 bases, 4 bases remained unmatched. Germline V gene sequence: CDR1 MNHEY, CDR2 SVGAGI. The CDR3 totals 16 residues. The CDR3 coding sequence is TGTGCCAGCAGTTACTCCCAGGGGGCCCATGGAAACACCATATATTTT. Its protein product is CASSYSQGAHGNTIYF.

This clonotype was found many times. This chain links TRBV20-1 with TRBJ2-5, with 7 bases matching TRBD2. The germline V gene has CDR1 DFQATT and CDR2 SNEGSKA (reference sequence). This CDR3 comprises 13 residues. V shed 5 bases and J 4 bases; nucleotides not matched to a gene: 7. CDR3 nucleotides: TGCAGTGCTCTCAGCGGGGCGCCAGAGACCCAGTACTTC. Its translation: CSALSGAPETQYF.

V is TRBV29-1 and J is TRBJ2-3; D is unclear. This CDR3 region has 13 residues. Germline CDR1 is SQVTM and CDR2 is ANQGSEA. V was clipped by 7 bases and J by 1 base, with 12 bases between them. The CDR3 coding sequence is TGCAGCGCCGACCCGAGAGGCACAGATACGCAGTATTTT. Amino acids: CSADPRGTDTQYF.

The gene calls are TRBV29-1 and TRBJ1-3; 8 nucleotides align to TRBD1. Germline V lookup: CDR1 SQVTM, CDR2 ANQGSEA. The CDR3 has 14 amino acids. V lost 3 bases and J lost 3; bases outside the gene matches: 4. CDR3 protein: CSVDAGGFGNTIYF. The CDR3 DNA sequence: TGCAGCGTTGATGCAGGGGGCTTTGGAAACACCATATATTTT.

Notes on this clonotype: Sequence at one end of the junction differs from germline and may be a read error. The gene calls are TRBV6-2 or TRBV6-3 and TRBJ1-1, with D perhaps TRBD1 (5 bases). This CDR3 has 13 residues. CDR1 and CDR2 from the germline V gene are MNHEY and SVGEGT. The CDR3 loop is CAITRGKNTEAFF. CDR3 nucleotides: TGTGCCATAACGAGGGGAAAGAACACTGAAGCTTTTTTT.

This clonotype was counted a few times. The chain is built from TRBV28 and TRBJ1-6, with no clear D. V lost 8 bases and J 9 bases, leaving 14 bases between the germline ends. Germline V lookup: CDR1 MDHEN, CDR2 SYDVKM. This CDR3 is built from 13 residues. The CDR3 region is CASVRGGTSPLHF. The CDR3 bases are TGTGCCAGCGTTCGTGGCGGAACTTCACCCCTCCACTTT.

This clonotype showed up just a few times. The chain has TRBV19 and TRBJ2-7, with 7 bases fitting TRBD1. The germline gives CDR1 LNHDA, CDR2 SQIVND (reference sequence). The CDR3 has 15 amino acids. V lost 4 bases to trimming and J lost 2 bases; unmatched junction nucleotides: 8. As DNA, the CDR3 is TGTGCCAGTAGTAAGATCGGGACAGCCCCCTACGAGCAGTACTTC. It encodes CASSKIGTAPYEQYF.

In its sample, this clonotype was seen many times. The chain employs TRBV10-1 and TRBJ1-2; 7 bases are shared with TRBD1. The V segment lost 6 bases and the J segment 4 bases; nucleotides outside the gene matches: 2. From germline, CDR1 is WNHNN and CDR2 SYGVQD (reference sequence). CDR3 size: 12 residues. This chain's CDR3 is CASSRDSYGYTF. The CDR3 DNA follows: TGCGCCAGCAGCCGGGACAGCTATGGCTACACCTTC.

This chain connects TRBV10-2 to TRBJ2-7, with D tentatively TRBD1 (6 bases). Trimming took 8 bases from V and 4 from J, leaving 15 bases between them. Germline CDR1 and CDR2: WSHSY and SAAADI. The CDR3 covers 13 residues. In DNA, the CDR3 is TGCGCCAGCGGGGACAATGGGGTTTACGAGCAGTACTTC. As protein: CASGDNGVYEQYF.

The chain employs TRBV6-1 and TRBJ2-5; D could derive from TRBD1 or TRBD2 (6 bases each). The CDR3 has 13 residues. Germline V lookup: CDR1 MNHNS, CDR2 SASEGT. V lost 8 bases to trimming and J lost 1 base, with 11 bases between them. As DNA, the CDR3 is TGTGCCAGCGAAAGGGGGGTCCAAGAGACCCAGTACTTC. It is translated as CASERGVQETQYF.

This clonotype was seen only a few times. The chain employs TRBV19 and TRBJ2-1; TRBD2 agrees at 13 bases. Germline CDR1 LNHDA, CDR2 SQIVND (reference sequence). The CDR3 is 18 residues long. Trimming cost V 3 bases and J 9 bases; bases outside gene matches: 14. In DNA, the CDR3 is TGTGCCAGTAGTATCCGACTAGCGGGGGGCCTATTAGGGACTGAGCAGTTCTTC. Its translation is CASSIRLAGGLLGTEQFF.

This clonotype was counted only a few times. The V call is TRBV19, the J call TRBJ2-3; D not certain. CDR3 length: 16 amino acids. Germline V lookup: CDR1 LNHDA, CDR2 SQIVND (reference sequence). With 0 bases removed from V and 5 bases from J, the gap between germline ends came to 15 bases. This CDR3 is CASSIDPRPPGDTQYF. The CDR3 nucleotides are TGTGCCAGTAGTATAGACCCCCGACCCCCAGGAGATACGCAGTATTTT.

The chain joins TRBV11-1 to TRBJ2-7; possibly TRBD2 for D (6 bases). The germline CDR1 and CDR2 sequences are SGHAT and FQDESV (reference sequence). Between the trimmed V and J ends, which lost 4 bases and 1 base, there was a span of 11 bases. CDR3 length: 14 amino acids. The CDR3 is CASSSSTRSYEQYF. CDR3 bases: TGTGCCAGCAGCTCCTCGACTAGATCCTACGAGCAGTACTTC. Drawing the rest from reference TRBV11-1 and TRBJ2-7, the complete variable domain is EAEVAQSPRYKITEKSQAVAFWCDPISGHATLYWYRQILGQGPELLVQFQDESVVDDSQLPKDRFSAERLKGVDSTLKIQPAELGDSAMYLCASSSSTRSYEQYFGPGTRLTVT.

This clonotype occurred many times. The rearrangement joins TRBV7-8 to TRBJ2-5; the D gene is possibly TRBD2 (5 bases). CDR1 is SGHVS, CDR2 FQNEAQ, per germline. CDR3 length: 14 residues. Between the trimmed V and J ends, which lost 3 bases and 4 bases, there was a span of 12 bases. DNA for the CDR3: TGTGCCAGCAGCTTTACTGATCGGGGAGAGACCCAGTACTTC. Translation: CASSFTDRGETQYF.

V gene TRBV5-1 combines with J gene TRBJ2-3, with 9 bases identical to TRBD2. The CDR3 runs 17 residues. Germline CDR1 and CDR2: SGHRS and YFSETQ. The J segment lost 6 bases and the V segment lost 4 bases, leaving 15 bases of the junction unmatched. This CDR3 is CASSGPSGDRLIDTQYF. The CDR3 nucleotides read TGCGCCAGCAGCGGACCTAGCGGGGACCGCCTCATTGATACGCAGTATTTT.

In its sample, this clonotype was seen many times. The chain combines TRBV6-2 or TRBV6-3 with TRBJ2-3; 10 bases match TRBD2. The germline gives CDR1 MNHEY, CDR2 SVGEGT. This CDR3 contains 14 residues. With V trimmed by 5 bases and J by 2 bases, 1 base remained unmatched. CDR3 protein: CASSSGGATDTQYF. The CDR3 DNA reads TGTGCCAGCAGTAGCGGGGGGGCCACAGATACGCAGTATTTT.

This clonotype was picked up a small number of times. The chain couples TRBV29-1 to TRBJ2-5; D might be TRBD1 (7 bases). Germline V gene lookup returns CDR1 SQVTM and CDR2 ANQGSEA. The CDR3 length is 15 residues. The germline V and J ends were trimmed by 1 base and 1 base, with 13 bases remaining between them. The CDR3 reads CSVEGGTEIQETQYF. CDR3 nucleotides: TGCAGCGTTGAAGGCGGGACAGAGATCCAAGAGACCCAGTACTTC.

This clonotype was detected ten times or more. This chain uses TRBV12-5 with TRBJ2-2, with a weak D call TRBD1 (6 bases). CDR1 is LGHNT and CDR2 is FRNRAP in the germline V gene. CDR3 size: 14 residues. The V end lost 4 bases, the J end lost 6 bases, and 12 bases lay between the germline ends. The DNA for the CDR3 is TGTGCTAGTGGTTCCCCCGGACAGTCCGGGGAGCTGTTTTTT. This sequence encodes CASGSPGQSGELFF. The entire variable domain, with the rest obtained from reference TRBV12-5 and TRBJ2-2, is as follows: DARVTQTPRHKVTEMGQEVTMRCQPILGHNTVFWYRQTMMQGLELLAYFRNRAPLDDSGMPKDRFSAEMPDATLATLKIQPSEPRDSAVYFCASGSPGQSGELFFGEGSRLTVL.

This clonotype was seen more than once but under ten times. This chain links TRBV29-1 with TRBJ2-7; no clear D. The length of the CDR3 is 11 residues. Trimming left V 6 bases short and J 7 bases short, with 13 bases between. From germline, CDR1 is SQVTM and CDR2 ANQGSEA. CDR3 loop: CSVKVQLEQYF. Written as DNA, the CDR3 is TGCAGCGTGAAGGTGCAATTGGAGCAGTACTTC.